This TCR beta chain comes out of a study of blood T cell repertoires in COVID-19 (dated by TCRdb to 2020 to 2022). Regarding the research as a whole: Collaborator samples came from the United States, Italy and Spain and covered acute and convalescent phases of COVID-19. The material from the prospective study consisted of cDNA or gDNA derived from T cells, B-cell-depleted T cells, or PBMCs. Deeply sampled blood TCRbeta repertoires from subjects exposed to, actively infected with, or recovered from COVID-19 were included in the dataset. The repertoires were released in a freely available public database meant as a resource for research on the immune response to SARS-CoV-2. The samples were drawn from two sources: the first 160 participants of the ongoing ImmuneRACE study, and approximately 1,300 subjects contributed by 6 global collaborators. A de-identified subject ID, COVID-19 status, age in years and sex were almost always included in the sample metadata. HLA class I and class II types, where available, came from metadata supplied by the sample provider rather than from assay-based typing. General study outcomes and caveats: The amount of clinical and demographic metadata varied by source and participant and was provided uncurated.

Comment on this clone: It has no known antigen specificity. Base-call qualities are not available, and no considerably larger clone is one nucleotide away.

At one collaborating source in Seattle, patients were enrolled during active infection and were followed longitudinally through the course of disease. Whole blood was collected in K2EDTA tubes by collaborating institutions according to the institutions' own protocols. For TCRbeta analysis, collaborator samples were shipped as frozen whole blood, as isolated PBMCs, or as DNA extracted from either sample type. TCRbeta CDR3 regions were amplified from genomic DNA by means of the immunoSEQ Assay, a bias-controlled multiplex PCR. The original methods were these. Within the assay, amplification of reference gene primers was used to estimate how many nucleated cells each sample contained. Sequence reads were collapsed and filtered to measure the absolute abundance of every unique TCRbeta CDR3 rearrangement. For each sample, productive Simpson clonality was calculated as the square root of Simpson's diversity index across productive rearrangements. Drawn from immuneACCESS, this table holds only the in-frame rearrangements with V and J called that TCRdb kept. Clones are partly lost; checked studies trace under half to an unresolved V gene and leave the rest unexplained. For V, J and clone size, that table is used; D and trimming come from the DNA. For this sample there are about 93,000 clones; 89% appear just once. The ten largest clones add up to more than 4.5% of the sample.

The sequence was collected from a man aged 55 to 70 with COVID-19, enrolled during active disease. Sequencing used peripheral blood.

CDR3 reads: CASIPTGGQGASYNEQFF. The nucleotide sequence reads as follows: TGTGCCAGCATCCCTACAGGGGGACAGGGGGCCTCCTACAATGAGCAGTTCTTC. The rearrangement combines TRBV25-1 with TRBJ2-1, with 12 bases aligning to TRBD1. Inclusive of the bounding cysteine and phenylalanine, the CDR3 is 18 residues long. Just the 54-base CDR3 DNA is kept, in frame starting at base 1. Reading the germline V gene gives CDR1 MGHDK and CDR2 SYGVNS. At the junction V is shortened by 7 bases and J by 0 bases; bases outside the gene matches: 10.